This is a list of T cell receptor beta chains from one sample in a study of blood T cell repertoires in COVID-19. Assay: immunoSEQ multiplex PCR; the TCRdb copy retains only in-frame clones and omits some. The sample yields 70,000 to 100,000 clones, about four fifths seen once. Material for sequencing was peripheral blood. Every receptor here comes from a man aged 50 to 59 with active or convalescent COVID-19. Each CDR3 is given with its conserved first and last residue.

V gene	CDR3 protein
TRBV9	CASSVVPGTGGTDTQYF
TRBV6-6	CASSRTSRYNEQFF
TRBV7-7	CASSLGGLAGGEQFF
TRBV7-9	CASTRWEGGYTF
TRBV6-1	CASSEEAGRRTTEAFF
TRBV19	CASSIRLAGGPDTQYF
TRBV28	CASSLSPGQSGEQFF
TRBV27	CASISGLYSTKNTQYF
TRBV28	CASRKSGASGELFF
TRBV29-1	CSVRGQGGTNEKLFF
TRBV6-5	CASSYGTGSGELFF
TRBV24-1	CATSDSGQGRYGYTF
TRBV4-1	CASSPGLAGGPGTGELFF